The 27 T cell receptor beta chains below come from one sample, sequenced in a study of T cell repertoires in cytomegalovirus infection. TCRdb fed the reads into MiXCR, producing one record per CDR3 protein. In the table there are 350,000 to 500,000 distinct CDR3 sequences, approximately 31% of which are singletons. The sample was PBMCs. Receptors originate from a human donor in good health (CMV status not recorded). Some clones in this sample may be carry-over from other donors' samples.

There are many counts of this clonotype. The chain is built from TRBV27 and TRBJ2-5, with D perhaps matching TRBD1 or TRBD2 (5 bases each). CDR3 length: 14 amino acids. CDR1 MNHEY and CDR2 SMNVEV come from the germline V gene (reference sequence). V was cut by 3 bases and J by 5 bases, with 13 bases left in between. CDR3 nucleotides: TGTGCCAGCAGTTTTAGGGGTCCTAGCGAGACCCAGTACTTC. This gives the protein CASSFRGPSETQYF.

This rearrangement joins TRBV28 to TRBJ2-2; 7 bases align to TRBD1. The CDR3 consists of 16 residues. The V segment lost 10 bases and the J segment 5 bases; nucleotides outside the gene matches: 16. The V gene's germline CDR1 is MDHEN and CDR2 SYDVKM. In DNA, the CDR3 is TGTGCCACCAGACCCGACCAGACAGGGCATACCGGGGAGCTGTTTTTT. It specifies CATRPDQTGHTGELFF.

The V and J genes are TRBV7-6 and TRBJ1-3; no clear D gene. The CDR3 consists of 13 residues. The V and J ends lost 3 bases and 8 bases respectively, with 11 bases between them. Germline lookup yields CDR1 SGHVS and CDR2 FNYEAQ. CDR3 sequence: CASSFGSADTIYF. CDR3 in DNA: TGTGCCAGCAGCTTCGGTAGTGCGGACACCATATATTTT.

The chain recombines TRBV7-7 with TRBJ2-3, with D possibly being TRBD1 (6 bases). CDR1 and CDR2 (germline): SSHAT, FNYEAQ (reference sequence). Trimming pared 4 bases from V and 5 bases from J, leaving 10 bases between. The CDR3 sequence is 13 residues long. The CDR3 is CASSYRVKDTQYF. The CDR3 nucleotides read TGTGCCAGCAGCTACAGGGTCAAAGATACGCAGTATTTT.

This clonotype was seen many times. CDR3 nucleotide sequence: TGCGCCAGCAGCCAAAACAGGGTTTACAATGAGCAGTTCTTC. The encoded protein is CASSQNRVYNEQFF. The chain has TRBV4-1 and TRBJ2-1; D may be TRBD1 (6 bases). Germline V gene lookup returns CDR1 MGHRA and CDR2 YSYEKL. Trimming removed 2 bases from V and 4 bases from J, with 9 bases in between. CDR3 length: 14 residues.

This clonotype was seen repeatedly, ten times or more. The chain links TRBV7-9 to TRBJ2-7, with 8 positions matching TRBD1. CDR3 length equals 14 residues. CDR1 is SEHNR and CDR2 is FQNEAQ in the germline V gene (reference sequence). The V gene end was trimmed by 3 bases and the J gene end by 2 bases; junction bases not matched to a gene: 3. DNA for the CDR3: TGTGCCAGCAGCTTTCCGACAGGGGCCTACGAGCAGTACTTC. Translated, it gives CASSFPTGAYEQYF.

Of note for this clonotype: The CDR3 does not end in the conserved phenylalanine or tryptophan, so this is likely a read error. V is TRBV29-1 and J is TRBJ1-3; D remains unclear. The germline V gene has CDR1 SQVTM and CDR2 ANQGSEA. CDR3 size: 14 residues. Trimming left V 4 bases short and J 0 bases short, with 10 bases between. CDR3 protein: CSVGNGVSGNTIYL. The CDR3 region has the DNA TGCAGCGTTGGGAACGGCGTCTCTGGAAACACCATATATTTG.

This chain joins TRBV16 and TRBJ1-2; no clear D gene. Germline V CDR1 and CDR2: KGHSY, FQNENV. This CDR3 has 15 residues. With 0 bases removed from V and 4 bases from J, the gap between germline ends came to 12 bases. For the CDR3, the DNA is TGTGCCAGCAGCCAATCGGAGAGATACTTCTATGGCTACACCTTC. It codes for CASSQSERYFYGYTF.

V and J are TRBV11-2 and TRBJ2-3, with 15 bases aligning to TRBD2. The germline CDR1 and CDR2 sequences are SGHAT and FQNNGV. The CDR3 runs 16 residues. J gave up 7 bases and V 5 bases, and 7 bases lay outside the gene matches. CDR3 DNA sequence: TGTGCCAGCAGCCCGGGACTAGCGGGGGGAGTTCATACGCAGTATTTT. As protein: CASSPGLAGGVHTQYF. The variable domain in full, completed from reference TRBV11-2 and TRBJ2-3, reads EAGVAQSPRYKIIEKRQSVAFWCNPISGHATLYWYQQILGQGPKLLIQFQNNGVVDDSQLPKDRFSAERLKGVDSTLKIQPAKLEDSAVYLCASSPGLAGGVHTQYFGPGTRLTVL.

The V gene is TRBV6-5, the J gene TRBJ1-1, with D uncertain. Germline CDR1 MNHEY, CDR2 SVGAGI. This CDR3 region has 13 residues. V shed 5 bases and J shed 6 bases, with 13 bases lying between them. Here the CDR3 DNA reads TGTGCCAGCAGTCCGTCCCCAGCCCCTGAAGCTTTCTTT. It codes for CASSPSPAPEAFF.

For the CDR3, the DNA is TGTGCCAGCAGTTACTCGAACTTCGACGCTTTCTTT. Encoded protein: CASSYSNFDAFF. The chain recombines TRBV6-5 with TRBJ1-1; D is undetermined. Germline-derived CDR1 and CDR2 are MNHEY and SVGAGI. V was cut by 0 bases and J by 11 bases, with 10 bases left in between. The CDR3 is 12 amino acids.

V is TRBV6-6 and J is TRBJ1-2; D ambiguous. Trimming stripped 3 bases from V and 7 bases from J, with 9 bases between. CDR3 length equals 12 residues. In germline, CDR1 is MNHNY, CDR2 SVGAGI (reference sequence). CDR3 coding DNA: TGTGCCAGCAGTTATTTGGGGAGTGGCTACACCTTC. This gives the protein CASSYLGSGYTF.

This clonotype was counted only a few times. The rearrangement uses TRBV5-4 and TRBJ1-1, with unresolved D. With 0 bases removed from V and 10 bases from J, the gap between germline ends came to 16 bases. From germline, CDR1 is SGHNT and CDR2 YYREEE (reference sequence). This CDR3 is built from 14 residues. The DNA for the CDR3 is TGTGCCAGCAGCTTGGCCTCTGCGCATCTGACAGCTTTCTTT. It is translated as CASSLASAHLTAFF.

The chain has TRBV5-6 and TRBJ1-2; 9 nucleotides agree with TRBD1. Looked up from germline, CDR1 is SGHDT and CDR2 is YYEEEE. CDR3 length equals 14 residues. With V trimmed by 4 bases and J by 2 bases, 3 bases remained unmatched. The CDR3 reads CASSRDRDNYGYTF. The DNA of the CDR3 is TGTGCCAGCAGCCGGGACAGGGACAACTATGGCTACACCTTC.

This clonotype was observed a handful of times. The rearrangement links TRBV6-2 or TRBV6-3 to TRBJ1-2; 7 bases agree with TRBD1. Losses at the gene ends were 8 bases for V and 2 bases for J; bases not matched to a gene: 8. Looked up from germline, CDR1 is MNHEY and CDR2 is SVGEGT. The CDR3 is 14 amino acids. The DNA of the CDR3 is TGTGCCAGCGTCAGACAGGGAGAGAACTATGGCTACACCTTC. Translation gives CASVRQGENYGYTF.

This clonotype was seen many times. The chain links TRBV7-6 to TRBJ1-1; D remains ambiguous. V was pared by 2 bases and J by 0 bases, with 7 bases between. Germline V gene sequence: CDR1 SGHVS, CDR2 FNYEAQ. CDR3 length: 14 amino acids. The CDR3 loop reads CASSLSAVNTEAFF. In nucleotides, the CDR3 is TGTGCCAGCAGCTTAAGTGCTGTGAACACTGAAGCTTTCTTT.

In its sample, this clonotype was seen many times. The V gene is TRBV11-2, the J gene TRBJ1-2, with unresolved D. This CDR3 has 15 residues. The V end was cut by 0 bases, the J end by 4 bases, with 12 bases between. Germline V CDR1 and CDR2: SGHAT, FQNNGV. The DNA of the CDR3 is TGTGCCAGCAGCTTAGATCTGTCGGGGATCTATGGCTACACCTTC. Its protein product is CASSLDLSGIYGYTF. The full variable domain, in which reference TRBV11-2 and TRBJ1-2 provide the parts outside the CDR3, is EAGVAQSPRYKIIEKRQSVAFWCNPISGHATLYWYQQILGQGPKLLIQFQNNGVVDDSQLPKDRFSAERLKGVDSTLKIQPAKLEDSAVYLCASSLDLSGIYGYTFGSGTRLTVV.

Remarks on this clonotype: The junction shows a germline mismatch at one end, possibly a read error. The V gene is TRBV7-2, the J gene TRBJ2-5, with 13 bases matching TRBD2. The CDR3 loop spans 15 amino acids. Germline CDR1 is SGHTA and CDR2 is FQGNSA. The CDR3: CASSWTSGGGETRYF. The CDR3 DNA reads TGTGCCAGCAGCTGGACTAGCGGGGGAGGAGAGACCCGGTACTTC.

Only a few counts were recorded for this clonotype. The chain combines TRBV6-1 with TRBJ1-1, with a possible D match to TRBD1 (5 bases). The CDR3 loop spans 14 amino acids. Germline CDR1 and CDR2: MNHNS and SASEGT. Trimming stripped 5 bases from V and 1 base from J, with 11 bases between. The CDR3 region is CASSRDSENTEAFF. The CDR3 DNA sequence: TGTGCCAGCAGTCGCGACAGTGAGAACACTGAAGCTTTCTTT.

The chain recombines TRBV10-3 with TRBJ1-1; possibly TRBD1 for D (5 bases). Trimming took off 9 bases at V and 7 bases at J, with 18 bases between the two ends. CDR1 ENHRY and CDR2 SYGVKD come from the germline V gene. The CDR3 totals 13 residues. This CDR3 is CAMRVGSQDEAFF. In DNA form, the CDR3 reads TGTGCCATGCGAGTAGGTTCACAGGATGAAGCTTTCTTT.

The chain has TRBV2 and TRBJ2-1; D remains unclear. This CDR3 is 11 amino acids long. Germline V gene lookup returns CDR1 SNHLY and CDR2 FYNNEI. With 7 bases removed from V and 8 bases from J, the gap between germline ends came to 9 bases. In DNA form, the CDR3 reads TGTGCCAGCAACCTCAGCGATGAGCAGTTCTTC. Its protein is CASNLSDEQFF.

The chain has TRBV6-4 and TRBJ1-6; D is undetermined. V lost 0 bases and J 10 bases, leaving 16 bases between the germline ends. The germline V gene has CDR1 MRHNA and CDR2 SNTAGT. The CDR3 is 16 residues long. As DNA, the CDR3 is TGTGCCAGCAGTGACTCGCCGGTCTTATGGAGCTCACCCCTCCACTTT. Its translation: CASSDSPVLWSSPLHF.

The chain recombines TRBV20-1 with TRBJ2-7, with 7 bases that match TRBD1. From germline, CDR1 is DFQATT and CDR2 SNEGSKA (reference sequence). CDR3 size: 14 residues. The V and J ends lost 5 bases and 3 bases, in that order; junction bases with no gene match: 10. CDR3 coding DNA: TGCAGTGCTGGGAAACCGGGACAGAACTACGAGCAGTACTTC. Protein sequence: CSAGKPGQNYEQYF.

This clonotype was found a few times. The chain recombines TRBV12-3 or TRBV12-4 with TRBJ2-5; D gene uncertain. Trimming left V 2 bases short and J 0 bases short, with 10 bases between. The CDR3 runs 15 residues. CDR3 bases: TGTGCCAGCAGTTTAAGTGGCACCTACCAAGAGACCCAGTACTTC. This translates into CASSLSGTYQETQYF.

On this clonotype: This likely comes from a read error, as the CDR3 has no conserved phenylalanine or tryptophan at its end. V usage is TRBV28 and J usage is TRBJ2-7; tentatively, D is TRBD1 or TRBD2 (5 bases each). Germline V gene lookup returns CDR1 MDHEN and CDR2 SYDVKM. V shed 2 bases and J shed 2 bases, with 13 bases lying between them. There are 15 residues in the CDR3. The CDR3: CASSLSPGPPYEQYC. The CDR3 DNA sequence: TGTGCCAGCAGTTTAAGTCCGGGGCCACCCTACGAGCAGTACTGC.

This clonotype occurred many times. The rearrangement joins TRBV6-2 or TRBV6-3 to TRBJ1-5, with TRBD1 matching over 7 bases. The CDR3 is made up of 15 amino acids. Germline trimming cut 6 bases from V and 0 bases from J; bases unmatched to any gene: 5. Germline CDR1 MNHEY, CDR2 SVGEGT. Here the CDR3 reads CASSNRGSSNQPQHF. Here the CDR3 DNA reads TGTGCCAGCAGCAACAGGGGTAGTAGCAATCAGCCCCAGCATTTT.

Regarding this clonotype: This may stem from a read error, because a much larger clone lies one nucleotide away. The V gene is TRBV7-6, the J gene TRBJ2-1; 10 bases align to TRBD1. Germline CDR1 SGHVS, CDR2 FNYEAQ. This CDR3 contains 15 residues. The CDR3 is CSSSYLTGGINEQFF. CDR3 sequence (DNA): TGTTCCAGCAGCTATTTGACAGGGGGCATCAATGAGCAGTTCTTC.